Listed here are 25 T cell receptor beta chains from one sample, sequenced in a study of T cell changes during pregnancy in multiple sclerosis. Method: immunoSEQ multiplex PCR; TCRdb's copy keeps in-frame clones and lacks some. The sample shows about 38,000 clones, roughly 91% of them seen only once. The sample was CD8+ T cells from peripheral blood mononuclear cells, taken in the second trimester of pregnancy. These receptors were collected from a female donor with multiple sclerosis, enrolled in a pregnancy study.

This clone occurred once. The chain's CDR3 is CASSLAGSNQPQHF. CDR3 DNA: TGTGCCAGCAGCTTGGCAGGGAGCAATCAGCCCCAGCATTTT. The chain has TRBV5-4 and TRBJ1-5; possibly TRBD1 for D (5 bases). CDR3 length: 14 residues. CDR1 SGHNT and CDR2 YYREEE come from the germline V gene (reference sequence). The V end was cut by 0 bases, the J end by 1 base, with 5 bases between.

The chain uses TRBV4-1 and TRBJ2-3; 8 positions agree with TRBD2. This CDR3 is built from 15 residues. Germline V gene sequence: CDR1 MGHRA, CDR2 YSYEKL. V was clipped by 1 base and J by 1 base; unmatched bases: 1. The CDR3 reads CASSQALAGTDTQYF. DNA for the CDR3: TGCGCCAGCAGCCAAGCACTAGCGGGCACAGATACGCAGTATTTT.

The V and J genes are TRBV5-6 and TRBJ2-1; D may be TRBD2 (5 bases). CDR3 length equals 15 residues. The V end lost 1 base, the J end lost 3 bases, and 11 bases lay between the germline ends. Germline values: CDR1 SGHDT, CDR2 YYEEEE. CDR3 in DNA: TGTGCCAGCAGCTTGACTAGTCCTTTCTACAATGAGCAGTTCTTC. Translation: CASSLTSPFYNEQFF.

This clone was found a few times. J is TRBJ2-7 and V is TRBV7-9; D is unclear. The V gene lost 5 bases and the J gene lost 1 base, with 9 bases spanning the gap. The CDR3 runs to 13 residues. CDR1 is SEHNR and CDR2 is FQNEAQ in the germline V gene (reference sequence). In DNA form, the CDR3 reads TGTGCCAGCAGCCGCGACACATCCTACGAGCAGTACTTC. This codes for CASSRDTSYEQYF.

DNA for the CDR3: TGTGCCAGCAGCTCGACTAGCGGGGCCGCGAACACCGGGGAGCTGTTTTTT. It is translated as CASSSTSGAANTGELFF. The V gene is TRBV5-4, the J gene TRBJ2-2, with 11 bases aligning to TRBD2. The CDR3 length is 17 residues. Germline V gene lookup returns CDR1 SGHNT and CDR2 YYREEE (reference sequence). V lost 3 bases to trimming and J lost 0 bases; unmatched junction nucleotides: 4.

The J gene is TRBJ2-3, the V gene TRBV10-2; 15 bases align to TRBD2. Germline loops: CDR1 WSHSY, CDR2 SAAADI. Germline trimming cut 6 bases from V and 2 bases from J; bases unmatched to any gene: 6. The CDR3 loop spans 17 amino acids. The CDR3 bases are TGCGCCAGCAGCGTAAGGACTAGCGGGGGGGTCACAGATACGCAGTATTTT. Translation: CASSVRTSGGVTDTQYF.

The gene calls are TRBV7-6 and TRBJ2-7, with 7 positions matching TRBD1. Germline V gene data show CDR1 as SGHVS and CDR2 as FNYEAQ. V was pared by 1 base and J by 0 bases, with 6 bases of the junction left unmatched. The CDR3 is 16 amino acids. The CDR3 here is CASSLGPGQTSYEQYF. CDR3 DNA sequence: TGTGCCAGCAGCTTAGGACCGGGACAGACCTCCTACGAGCAGTACTTC.

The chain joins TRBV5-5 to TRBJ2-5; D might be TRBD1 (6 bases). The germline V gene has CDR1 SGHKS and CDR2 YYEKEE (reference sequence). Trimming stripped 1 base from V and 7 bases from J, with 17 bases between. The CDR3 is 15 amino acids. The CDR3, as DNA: TGTGCCAGCAGCTTGAGGACAGATCCTCTTCGGACCCAGTACTTC. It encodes CASSLRTDPLRTQYF.

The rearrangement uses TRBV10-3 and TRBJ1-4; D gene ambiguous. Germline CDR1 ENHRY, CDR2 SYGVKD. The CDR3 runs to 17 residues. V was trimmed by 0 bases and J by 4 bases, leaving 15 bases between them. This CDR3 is CAISESRPAEDNEKLFF. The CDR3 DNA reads TGTGCCATCAGTGAGTCTAGGCCGGCGGAAGATAATGAAAAACTGTTTTTT.

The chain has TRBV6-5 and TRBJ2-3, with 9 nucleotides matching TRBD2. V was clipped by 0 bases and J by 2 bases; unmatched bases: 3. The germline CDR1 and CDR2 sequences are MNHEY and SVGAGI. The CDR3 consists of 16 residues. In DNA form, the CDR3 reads TGTGCCAGCAGTTACTCGACTAGCGGTACCACAGATACGCAGTATTTT. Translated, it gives CASSYSTSGTTDTQYF.

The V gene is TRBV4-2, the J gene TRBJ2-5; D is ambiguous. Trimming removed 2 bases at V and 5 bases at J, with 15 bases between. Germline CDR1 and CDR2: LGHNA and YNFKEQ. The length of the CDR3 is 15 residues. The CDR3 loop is CASSQSREAVETQYF. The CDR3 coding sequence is TGTGCCAGCAGCCAATCGCGTGAGGCCGTGGAGACCCAGTACTTC.

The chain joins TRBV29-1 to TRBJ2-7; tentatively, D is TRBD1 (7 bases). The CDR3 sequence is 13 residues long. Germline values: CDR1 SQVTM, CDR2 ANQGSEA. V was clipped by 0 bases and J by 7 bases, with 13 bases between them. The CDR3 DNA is TGCAGCGTTGAAGATAATCCAGGGGGGGAGCAGTACTTC. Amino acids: CSVEDNPGGEQYF.

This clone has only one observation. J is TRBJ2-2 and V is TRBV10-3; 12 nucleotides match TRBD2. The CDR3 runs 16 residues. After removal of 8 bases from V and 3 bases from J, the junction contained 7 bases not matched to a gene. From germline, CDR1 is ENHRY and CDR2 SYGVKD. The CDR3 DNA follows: TGTGCCATCGGCCTAGCGGGAGGGTTAGACACCGGGGAGCTGTTTTTT. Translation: CAIGLAGGLDTGELFF.

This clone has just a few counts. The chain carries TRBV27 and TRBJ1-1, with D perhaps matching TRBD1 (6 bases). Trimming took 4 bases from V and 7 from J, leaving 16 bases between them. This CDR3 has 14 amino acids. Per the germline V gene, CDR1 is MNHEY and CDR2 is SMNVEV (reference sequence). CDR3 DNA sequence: TGTGCCAGCAGTTCCCATATTGGACAGCGTGAAGCTTTCTTT. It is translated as CASSSHIGQREAFF.

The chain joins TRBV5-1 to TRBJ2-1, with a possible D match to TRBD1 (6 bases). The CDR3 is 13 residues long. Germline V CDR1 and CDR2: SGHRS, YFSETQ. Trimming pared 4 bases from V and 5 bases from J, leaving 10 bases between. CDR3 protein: CASSPGQHNEQFF. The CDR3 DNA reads TGCGCCAGCAGCCCCGGACAGCACAATGAGCAGTTCTTC.

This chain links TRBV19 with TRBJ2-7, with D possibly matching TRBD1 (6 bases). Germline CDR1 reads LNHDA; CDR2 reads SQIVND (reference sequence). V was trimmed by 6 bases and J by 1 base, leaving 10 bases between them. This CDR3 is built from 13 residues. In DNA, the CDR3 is TGTGCCAGTAGACCGACAGGATCCTACGAGCAGTACTTC. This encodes CASRPTGSYEQYF. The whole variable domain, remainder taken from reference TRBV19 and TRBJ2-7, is DGGITQSPKYLFRKEGQNVTLSCEQNLNHDAMYWYRQDPGQGLRLIYYSQIVNDFQKGDIAEGYSVSREKKESFPLTVTSAQKNPTAFYLCASRPTGSYEQYFGPGTRLTVT.

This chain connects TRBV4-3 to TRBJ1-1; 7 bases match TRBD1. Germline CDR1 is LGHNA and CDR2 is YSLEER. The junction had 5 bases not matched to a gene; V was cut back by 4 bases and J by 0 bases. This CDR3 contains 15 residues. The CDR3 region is CASSLAGQMNTEAFF. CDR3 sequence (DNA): TGCGCCAGCAGCCTAGCGGGACAGATGAACACTGAAGCTTTCTTT.

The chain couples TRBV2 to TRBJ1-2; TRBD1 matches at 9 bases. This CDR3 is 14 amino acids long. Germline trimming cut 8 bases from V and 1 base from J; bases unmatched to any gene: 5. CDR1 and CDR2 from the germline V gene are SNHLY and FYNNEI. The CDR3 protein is CASRPGQGNYGYTF. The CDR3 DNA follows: TGTGCCAGCCGTCCGGGACAGGGTAACTATGGCTACACCTTC.

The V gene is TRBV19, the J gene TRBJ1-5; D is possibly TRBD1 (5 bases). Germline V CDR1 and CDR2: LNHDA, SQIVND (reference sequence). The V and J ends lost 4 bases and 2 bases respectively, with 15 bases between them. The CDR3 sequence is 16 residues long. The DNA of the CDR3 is TGTGCCAGTAGTAAAGGGGAATTTTGGGGCAATCAGCCCCAGCATTTT. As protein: CASSKGEFWGNQPQHF.

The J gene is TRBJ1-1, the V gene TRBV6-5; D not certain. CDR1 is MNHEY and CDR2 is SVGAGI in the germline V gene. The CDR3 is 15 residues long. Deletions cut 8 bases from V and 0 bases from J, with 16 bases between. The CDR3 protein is CASGDLGDMNTEAFF. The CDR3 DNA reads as TGTGCCAGCGGAGATTTGGGAGATATGAACACTGAAGCTTTCTTT.

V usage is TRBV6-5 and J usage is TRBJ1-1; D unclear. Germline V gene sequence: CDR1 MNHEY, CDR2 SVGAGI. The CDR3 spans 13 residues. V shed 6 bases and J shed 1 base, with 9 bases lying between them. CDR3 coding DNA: TGTGCCAGCAGCCCCGGGTCGAACACTGAAGCTTTCTTT. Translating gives CASSPGSNTEAFF.

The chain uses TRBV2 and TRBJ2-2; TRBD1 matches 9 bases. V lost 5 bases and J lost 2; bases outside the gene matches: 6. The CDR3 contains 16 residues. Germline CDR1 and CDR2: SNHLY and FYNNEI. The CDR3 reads CASSHWTGDNTGELFF. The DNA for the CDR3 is TGTGCCAGCAGTCATTGGACAGGGGATAACACCGGGGAGCTGTTTTTT.

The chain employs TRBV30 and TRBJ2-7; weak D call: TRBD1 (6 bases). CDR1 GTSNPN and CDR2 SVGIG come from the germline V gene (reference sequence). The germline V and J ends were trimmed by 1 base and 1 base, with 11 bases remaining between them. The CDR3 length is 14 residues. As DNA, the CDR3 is TGTGCCTGGAGTGAGGGGGTGGTTTCCTACGAGCAGTACTTC. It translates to CAWSEGVVSYEQYF.

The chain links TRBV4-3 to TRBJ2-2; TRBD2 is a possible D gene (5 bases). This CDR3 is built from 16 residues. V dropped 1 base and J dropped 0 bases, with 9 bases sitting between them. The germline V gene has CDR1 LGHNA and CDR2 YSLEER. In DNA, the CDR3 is TGCGCCAGCAGCCAAGGGGGAGCCGCGAACACCGGGGAGCTGTTTTTT. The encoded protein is CASSQGGAANTGELFF.

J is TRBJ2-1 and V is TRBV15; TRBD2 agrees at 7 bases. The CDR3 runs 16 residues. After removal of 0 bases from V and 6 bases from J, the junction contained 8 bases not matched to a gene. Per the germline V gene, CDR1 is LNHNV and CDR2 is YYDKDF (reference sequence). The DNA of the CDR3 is TGTGCCACCAGCAGAGATAATGCGGGAGCAGGCAATGAGCAGTTCTTC. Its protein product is CATSRDNAGAGNEQFF.